Below are 15 T cell receptor beta chains sequenced from a single sample in a study of CD8 T cells in ankylosing spondylitis. These receptors have no identified antigens. Study-level findings and limits: The study identified a TCR beta motif of several highly homologous variants that appeared characteristic of ankylosing spondylitis blood.

TCRdb re-called the 5' RACE reads through MiXCR, storing one row per CDR3 protein. This sample carries around 220,000 distinct CDR3 sequences, 18% of them seen once, and the ten largest clones take about 44%. Material for sequencing was blood, either unsorted or a sorted T cell fraction (not recorded which). The receptors here all came from a male donor with ankylosing spondylitis.

There are a few counts of this clonotype. The chain employs TRBV11-2 and TRBJ2-5; D is uncertain. Germline values: CDR1 SGHAT, CDR2 FQNNGV. The CDR3 is 14 residues long. With 1 base removed from V and 0 bases from J, the gap between germline ends came to 6 bases. CDR3 region: CASSLVSYQETQYF. CDR3 bases: TGTGCCAGCAGCTTAGTTTCATACCAAGAGACCCAGTACTTC.

V is TRBV25-1 and J is TRBJ2-7; D is undetermined. The CDR3 length is 14 residues. Germline V gene data show CDR1 as MGHDK and CDR2 as SYGVNS. V lost 3 bases, J lost 2 bases, and 11 bases lay in between. Here the CDR3 reads CASSDRAGTYEQYF. CDR3 in DNA: TGTGCCAGCAGTGATCGGGCTGGGACCTACGAGCAGTACTTC.

The rearrangement uses TRBV3-1 and TRBJ2-5, with TRBD2 matching 9 bases. Germline values: CDR1 LGHDT, CDR2 YNNKEL (reference sequence). There are 16 residues in the CDR3. V gave up 0 bases and J gave up 7 bases; unmatched junction bases: 9. CDR3 DNA sequence: TGTGCCAGCAGCCAAGAGAAAAAGCGGGGGGTGGCGACCCAGTACTTC. Amino acid sequence: CASSQEKKRGVATQYF.

Only a few counts were recorded for this clonotype. V is TRBV11-2 and J is TRBJ2-7; 8 bases agree with TRBD1. Germline V gene sequence: CDR1 SGHAT, CDR2 FQNNGV. The V and J ends lost 4 bases and 4 bases, in that order; junction bases with no gene match: 6. The CDR3 runs to 14 residues. DNA of the CDR3: TGTGCCAGCAGCTCAGGGGGCCCGCAGTACGAGCAGTACTTC. Translating gives CASSSGGPQYEQYF. The full variable domain, rest sourced from reference TRBV11-2 and TRBJ2-7, is EAGVAQSPRYKIIEKRQSVAFWCNPISGHATLYWYQQILGQGPKLLIQFQNNGVVDDSQLPKDRFSAERLKGVDSTLKIQPAKLEDSAVYLCASSSGGPQYEQYFGPGTRLTVT.

This chain uses TRBV4-3 with TRBJ1-2; D not certain. Germline V gene data show CDR1 as LGHNA and CDR2 as YSLEER. Trimming cost V 0 bases and J 4 bases, with 15 bases left between them. The CDR3 contains 16 residues. CDR3 loop: CASSQDSLGFFYGYTF. For the CDR3, the DNA is TGCGCCAGCAGCCAAGATTCACTGGGGTTTTTCTATGGCTACACCTTC.

This clonotype has a handful of counts. The rearrangement links TRBV15 to TRBJ2-1, with a weak D call TRBD1 (5 bases). Trimming took 0 bases from V and 4 from J, leaving 13 bases between them. CDR3 length equals 16 residues. Germline CDR1 reads LNHNV; CDR2 reads YYDKDF (reference sequence). The CDR3 bases are TGTGCCACCAGCAGAGAGGCCCTTGACAGTTACAATGAGCAGTTCTTC. Amino acids: CATSREALDSYNEQFF.

A remark on this clonotype: This CDR3 is missing its conserved last phenylalanine or tryptophan, likely due to a read error. The V and J genes are TRBV29-1 and TRBJ2-3; perhaps D is TRBD1 or TRBD2 (5 bases each). The CDR3 has 13 amino acids. Germline V gene sequence: CDR1 SQVTM, CDR2 ANQGSEA. V was shortened by 8 bases and J by 4 bases, with 16 bases between the two germline ends. The CDR3 spells CSTDGGAADTQYL. Written as DNA, the CDR3 is TGCAGCACAGATGGGGGAGCGGCAGATACGCAGTATTTA.

The rearrangement links TRBV5-1 to TRBJ2-5, with TRBD2 identical over 14 bases. The CDR3 is 17 amino acids. V gave up 4 bases and J gave up 2 bases; unmatched junction bases: 7. The germline V gene encodes CDR1 SGHRS and CDR2 YFSETQ. The CDR3 reads CASSDGLAGGHQETQYF. The CDR3 bases are TGCGCCAGCAGCGACGGACTAGCGGGGGGCCATCAAGAGACCCAGTACTTC.

J is TRBJ1-2 and V is TRBV4-3, with D possibly being TRBD1 (6 bases). Germline assignment: CDR1 LGHNA and CDR2 YSLEER. V was pared by 5 bases and J by 0 bases, with 13 bases between. The CDR3 is 15 residues long. In DNA form, the CDR3 reads TGCGCCAGCAGCATCGGCAGGGGACCTAACTATGGCTACACCTTC. As protein: CASSIGRGPNYGYTF.

This sequence joins TRBV5-6 and TRBJ2-1; tentatively, D is TRBD2 (6 bases). V dropped 2 bases and J dropped 6 bases, with 9 bases sitting between them. The CDR3 length is 13 residues. CDR1 SGHDT and CDR2 YYEEEE come from the germline V gene. The CDR3 DNA sequence: TGTGCCAGCAGCTTCGGGACTGGCAATGAGCAGTTCTTC. Amino acids: CASSFGTGNEQFF.

The V and J genes are TRBV6-1 and TRBJ2-7; D call uncertain. From germline, CDR1 is MNHNS and CDR2 SASEGT. The germline V and J ends were trimmed by 5 bases and 4 bases, with 15 bases remaining between them. The CDR3 consists of 14 residues. The CDR3 region has the DNA TGTGCCAGCAGTCCCGGGCCCAGTGGGTACGAGCAGTACTTC. Protein: CASSPGPSGYEQYF.

The rearrangement joins TRBV13 to TRBJ2-7; perhaps TRBD1 as D (5 bases). Germline V CDR1 and CDR2: PRHDT, FYEKMQ (reference sequence). Trimming shortened V by 2 bases and J by 6 bases, and 11 bases separated the two germline ends. The CDR3 extends over 13 amino acids. The CDR3 sequence is CASSLWGETEQYF. The CDR3 DNA reads as TGTGCCAGCAGCTTATGGGGCGAGACCGAGCAGTACTTC.

This clonotype was counted between two and nine times. The rearrangement uses TRBV4-3 and TRBJ2-2; 8 bases are shared with TRBD1. V shed 0 bases and J 1 base; nucleotides not matched to a gene: 7. Germline V gives CDR1 LGHNA, CDR2 YSLEER. The CDR3 spans 18 residues. The CDR3 DNA reads TGCGCCAGCAGCCAAGATCTCCCGGGGACAGGGAACACCGGGGAGCTGTTTTTT. Its protein product is CASSQDLPGTGNTGELFF.

The J gene is TRBJ2-3, the V gene TRBV5-1; 13 bases match TRBD2. The junction had 5 bases not matched to a gene; V was cut back by 4 bases and J by 3 bases. CDR1 and CDR2 (germline): SGHRS, YFSETQ. The CDR3 runs 16 residues. CDR3 nucleotide sequence: TGCGCCAGCAGCCGGCGACTAGCGGGAGGAACAGATACGCAGTATTTT. It specifies CASSRRLAGGTDTQYF.

This clonotype was counted a few times. The chain uses TRBV20-1 and TRBJ2-1, with TRBD2 identical over 8 bases. The CDR3 loop spans 15 amino acids. J gave up 9 bases and V 0 bases, and 10 bases lay outside the gene matches. The V gene's germline CDR1 is DFQATT and CDR2 SNEGSKA (reference sequence). The DNA of the CDR3 is TGCAGTGCTAGAGATACGGGAGGGACGAGAAGTGAGCAGTTCTTC. Amino acid sequence: CSARDTGGTRSEQFF.